The T cell receptor beta chain described here comes from a study of memory CD4+ T cells and cytomegalovirus serostatus. Study in general: Donors were healthy Belgian adults, 9 CMV seropositive and 20 to 30 seronegative. Notes on the study in general: About two fifths of the roughly 160 known CMV-associated TCRbeta sequences appeared in CD4+ memory.

Single viable CD3+CD4+CD8-CD45RO+ cells were sorted as the memory CD4+ T cells. After thawing, CD4+ T cells were positively selected. In the authors' methods: After removing out-of-frame reads, under 2.5 million distinct TCRbeta sequences remained. Profiling relied on immunoSEQ multiplex PCR, and the TCRdb table lists in-frame clones only, not all of them. V and J calls plus clone size are reproduced from that table; the DNA served to infer D and trimming. The sample lists almost 45,000 clones, 70% to 80% occurring once. Of note for this clone: Antigen unknown.

The CDR3 sequence is 14 residues long. CDR1 KGHSH and CDR2 LQKENI come from the germline V gene. V was cut by 1 base and J by 4 bases, with 10 bases left in between. The sequenced material came from memory CD4+ T cells from blood. The sequence was collected from an adult in good health and CMV-seronegative. This chain joins TRBV18 and TRBJ1-1, with a weak D call TRBD1 (6 bases). CDR3 residues: CASSPQGVGTEAFF. The CDR3 DNA sequence: TGTGCCAGCTCACCACAGGGGGTGGGCACTGAAGCTTTCTTT.